Listed below are T cell receptor beta chains from one sample, sequenced in a study of blood T cell repertoires in COVID-19. Clones were read by immunoSEQ multiplex PCR, and TCRdb kept only the in-frame ones, dropping some. The sample contains about 250,000 clones, around 85% of which appear only once. The sequencing sample was made of PBMCs or T cells enriched from blood (not recorded which). These receptors were obtained from a woman aged 45-65 years with acute COVID-19. Both conserved end residues are part of each CDR3. Fields, in order: V gene, clone size, CDR3 protein. Size tells how often a clone was seen (once, few, many) or the class of an expanded clone, and some rows leave it out.

TRBV6-1 . CASSEWGPENTEAFF
TRBV5-4 . CASSFRRDEAFF
TRBV30 once CAWGTGGLGEQYF
TRBV5-8 . CASSFPDSRRPQHF
TRBV21-1 . CASSKVSDPTVLRPTGGYTF
TRBV25-1 . CASSSTTGTSLYF
TRBV10-3 . CANGQGGNTIYF
TRBV6-4 . CASSDRTSGGSPYQETQYF
TRBV6-6 . CATLGQGYNEQFF
TRBV4-1 . CASSPWDIPNTEAFF
TRBV7-3 . CASSPGPGVGVYSEQFF
TRBV27 few CASRNNLNTEAFF
TRBV4-3 . CASSRSTDRVGYTF
TRBV7-2 . CASSLMLDRTYEQYF
TRBV6-5 . CASSYSFGGADGYTF
TRBV2 . CASSETGTSTDTQYF
TRBV3-1/TRBV3-2 . CASSQAIQETQYF
TRBV7-8 . CASPPKTAGGRDNTDTQYF
TRBV4-3 . CASSQVGGTGFTPLHF
TRBV5-1 once CASSLGQLGYTF
TRBV30 . CAWSSHWTSGGAGDTQYF
TRBV19 few CASSNSGTGGEQYF
TRBV18 . CASSPPVRRTEAFF
TRBV30 . CAWSGRGLSQPQHF
TRBV19 . CASRTGQPSATNEKLFF
TRBV5-1 . CASSLDDRANNYGYTF